The 12 T cell receptor beta chains listed next were all sequenced from one sample in a study of cytomegalovirus exposure and HLA in healthy donors (TCRdb year 2017). The library was built by means of the immunoSEQ multiplex PCR assay. The multiplex PCR relied on a mix of 60 forward primers for TCR Vbeta segments and 13 reverse primers for TCR Jbeta segments. The clones in this table, taken by TCRdb from immuneACCESS, are in-frame only. Not every clone is retained; where verified, under half of the shortfall comes from an unresolved V gene, and the cause of the rest is unknown. The sample table contains more than 100,000 clones; only one count was recorded for 50% to 75% of them. The ten biggest clones cover about 8% of the sample. Specimen: PBMCs. The receptor source for this set is a woman aged 35 to 49 in good health and CMV-seropositive.

The V and J genes are TRBV19 and TRBJ1-4; possible D gene TRBD1, 6 bases. Germline V gene lookup returns CDR1 LNHDA and CDR2 SQIVND (reference sequence). The CDR3 sequence is 15 residues long. V was cut by 7 bases and J by 6 bases, with 18 bases left in between. CDR3: CASTPRGGADEKLFF. CDR3 DNA sequence: TGTGCCAGTACTCCCCGAGGGGGGGCGGATGAAAAACTGTTTTTT. Variable domain in full (rest from reference TRBV19 and TRBJ1-4): DGGITQSPKYLFRKEGQNVTLSCEQNLNHDAMYWYRQDPGQGLRLIYYSQIVNDFQKGDIAEGYSVSREKKESFPLTVTSAQKNPTAFYLCASTPRGGADEKLFFGSGTQLSVL.

The chain has TRBV5-4 and TRBJ2-1, with 13 bases identical to TRBD2. Germline loops: CDR1 SGHNT, CDR2 YYREEE (reference sequence). Trimming at V came to 0 bases and at J to 5 bases, leaving 8 bases not matched to a gene. The CDR3 extends over 18 amino acids. The CDR3 region is CASSLGLAGGKVDNEQFF. The DNA for the CDR3 is TGTGCCAGCAGCTTGGGACTAGCGGGGGGCAAGGTCGACAATGAGCAGTTCTTC.

V gene TRBV5-1 combines with J gene TRBJ2-3; 10 positions agree with TRBD1. Germline V gives CDR1 SGHRS, CDR2 YFSETQ. The CDR3 extends over 16 amino acids. With V trimmed by 2 bases and J by 4 bases, 7 bases remained unmatched. The CDR3: CASSLLPGQGPDTQYF. As DNA, the CDR3 is TGCGCCAGCAGCTTACTCCCGGGACAGGGGCCAGATACGCAGTATTTT.

The J gene is TRBJ2-7, the V gene TRBV4-1; 7 bases are a match to TRBD1. Germline V CDR1 and CDR2: MGHRA, YSYEKL. The CDR3 length is 15 residues. The ends lost 1 base at V and 4 bases at J; junction bases unmatched: 7. The CDR3 DNA follows: TGCGCCAGCAGCCAAGGGGGGACAGAAGCGTACGAGCAGTACTTC. Translation: CASSQGGTEAYEQYF.

The chain employs TRBV7-9 and TRBJ1-3; 7 bases are shared with TRBD1. The CDR3 consists of 15 residues. Unmatched junction bases numbered 5, after V lost 6 bases and J lost 0 bases. CDR1 SEHNR and CDR2 FQNEAQ come from the germline V gene (reference sequence). The CDR3 loop is CASRRDSSSGNTIYF. For the CDR3, the DNA is TGTGCCAGCAGGAGGGACAGCAGCTCTGGAAACACCATATATTTT.

The CDR3 sequence: CASSQGQGAEAFF. The CDR3, as DNA: TGTGCCAGCAGCCAGGGACAGGGAGCTGAAGCTTTCTTT. The V call is TRBV14, the J call TRBJ1-1, with 9 bases fitting TRBD1. Germline trimming cut 3 bases from V and 6 bases from J; bases unmatched to any gene: 2. The germline V gene has CDR1 SGHDN and CDR2 FVKESK. CDR3 size: 13 residues.

This chain's CDR3 is CASKNSGGSSYEQYF. The CDR3 DNA sequence: TGCGCCAGCAAAAATAGCGGGGGCAGCTCCTACGAGCAGTACTTC. This chain connects TRBV5-1 to TRBJ2-7, with 9 positions matching TRBD2. The trim removed 6 bases at V and 0 bases at J, leaving 7 bases unmatched. The CDR3 contains 15 residues. The V gene's germline CDR1 is SGHRS and CDR2 YFSETQ.

This clone appeared a few times. This chain uses TRBV5-6 with TRBJ1-4; 9 bases line up with TRBD1. Germline loops: CDR1 SGHDT, CDR2 YYEEEE. With 2 bases clipped from V and 8 bases from J, the junction kept 4 bases outside the gene matches. The CDR3 consists of 14 residues. In DNA, the CDR3 is TGTGCCAGCAGCTTACAGGGGGCGGAAGAAAAACTGTTTTTT. This sequence encodes CASSLQGAEEKLFF. The complete variable domain, with remaining parts taken from reference TRBV5-6 and TRBJ1-4, reads DAGVTQSPTHLIKTRGQQVTLRCSPKSGHDTVSWYQQALGQGPQFIFQYYEEEERQRGNFPDRFSGHQFPNYSSELNVNALLLGDSALYLCASSLQGAEEKLFFGSGTQLSVL.

This rearrangement joins TRBV19 to TRBJ1-4; the match to TRBD1 covers 8 bases. The CDR3 runs to 14 residues. The V segment lost 7 bases and the J segment 8 bases; nucleotides outside the gene matches: 9. Germline assignment: CDR1 LNHDA and CDR2 SQIVND (reference sequence). CDR3 protein: CASNPDRGDEKLFF. CDR3 nucleotide sequence: TGTGCCAGTAATCCCGACAGGGGAGACGAAAAACTGTTTTTT.

This chain connects TRBV19 to TRBJ1-1; tentatively, D is TRBD1 (5 bases). The CDR3 runs 14 residues. In germline, CDR1 is LNHDA, CDR2 SQIVND (reference sequence). V gave up 3 bases and J gave up 1 base, with 9 bases separating them. The CDR3, as DNA: TGTGCCAGTAGTATTGGAGGGACGAACACTGAAGCTTTCTTT. This sequence encodes CASSIGGTNTEAFF.

This clone was detected a few times. The rearrangement uses TRBV10-2 and TRBJ2-1; TRBD2 matches at 13 bases. Trimming cost V 6 bases and J 7 bases; bases outside gene matches: 9. The germline CDR1 and CDR2 sequences are WSHSY and SAAADI. CDR3 length: 16 amino acids. The CDR3 is CASREGLAGAGNEQFF. Written as DNA, the CDR3 is TGCGCCAGCAGGGAAGGACTAGCGGGAGCTGGGAATGAGCAGTTCTTC.

The chain employs TRBV4-2 and TRBJ2-3, with 8 bases lining up with TRBD2. The CDR3 covers 15 residues. With 4 bases clipped from V and 4 bases from J, the junction kept 7 bases outside the gene matches. Per the germline V gene, CDR1 is LGHNA and CDR2 is YNFKEQ. CDR3: CASSLRGGQADTQYF. The CDR3 DNA sequence: TGTGCCAGCAGCCTCCGGGGGGGCCAAGCAGATACGCAGTATTTT.